A single sample is the source of the 18 T cell receptor beta chains below, sequenced in a study of blood T cell repertoires in COVID-19. Only in-frame clones appear in the TCRdb table, and some are missing; sequencing was by immunoSEQ multiplex PCR. The data show about 220,000 clones, around 81% seen once. Sequencing was done on a sample of peripheral blood. The receptors stem from a woman aged 65 to 85 with acute or convalescent COVID-19.

Only a few counts were recorded for this clone. This chain uses TRBV24-1 with TRBJ1-2; D not certain. Trimming cost V 3 bases and J 5 bases, with 9 bases left between them. The CDR3 runs to 13 residues. Germline V CDR1 and CDR2: KGHDR, SFDVKD. Written as DNA, the CDR3 is TGTGCCACCAGTGATGGGGAGGAGTATGGCTACACCTTC. It yields the protein CATSDGEEYGYTF.

This rearrangement joins TRBV12-3 or TRBV12-4 to TRBJ1-2, with D perhaps matching TRBD1 (6 bases). The ends were cut back, 5 bases at V and 3 bases at J, with 10 bases in the middle. The CDR3 is made up of 13 amino acids. CDR3 nucleotides: TGTGCCAGCAGTGTACAGGGTTACTATGGCTACACCTTC. Encoded protein: CASSVQGYYGYTF.

This clone has only one observation. The rearrangement links TRBV5-1 to TRBJ2-2; D gene unclear. Trimming took off 2 bases at V and 6 bases at J, with 8 bases between the two ends. Germline values: CDR1 SGHRS, CDR2 YFSETQ. This CDR3 has 13 residues. For the CDR3, the DNA is TGCGCCAGCAGCTTTAATCCCCCCGGGGAGCTGTTTTTT. It translates to CASSFNPPGELFF.

There are a few counts of this clone. V usage is TRBV5-4 and J usage is TRBJ1-1, with 7 bases matching TRBD1. The CDR3 contains 14 residues. The V segment lost 4 bases and the J segment 4 bases; nucleotides outside the gene matches: 7. CDR1 is SGHNT, CDR2 YYREEE, per germline (reference sequence). For the CDR3, the DNA is TGTGCCAGCAGCGCAAACAGGGGAGCCACTGAAGCTTTCTTT. Amino acid sequence: CASSANRGATEAFF.

This rearrangement joins TRBV9 to TRBJ1-5; D is unclear. Germline CDR1 SGDLS, CDR2 YYNGEE. The CDR3 is made up of 13 amino acids. Trimming cost V 0 bases and J 3 bases, with 4 bases left between them. The CDR3 sequence is CASSVELNQPQHF. The CDR3 region has the DNA TGTGCCAGCAGCGTAGAACTCAATCAGCCCCAGCATTTT. Full variable domain (outside the CDR3, taken from reference TRBV9 and TRBJ1-5): DSGVTQTPKHLITATGQRVTLRCSPRSGDLSVYWYQQSLDQGLQFLIQYYNGEERAKGNILERFSAQQFPDLHSELNLSSLELGDSALYFCASSVELNQPQHFGDGTRLSIL.

V is TRBV9 and J is TRBJ1-2; weak D call: TRBD1 (6 bases). Trimming took 3 bases from V and 4 from J, leaving 10 bases between them. The CDR3 is 13 residues long. Germline V CDR1 and CDR2: SGDLS, YYNGEE. The CDR3 loop is CASSARTAYGYTF. The CDR3 bases are TGTGCCAGCAGCGCCAGGACAGCCTATGGCTACACCTTC.

This clone was seen more than once but under ten times. The chain uses TRBV11-2 and TRBJ1-2; 7 bases are a match to TRBD1. CDR3 size: 13 residues. The germline V gene has CDR1 SGHAT and CDR2 FQNNGV. The J segment lost 8 bases and the V segment lost 1 base, leaving 4 bases of the junction unmatched. The chain's CDR3 is CASSLAGGMGYTF. DNA for the CDR3: TGTGCCAGCAGCTTAGCAGGGGGTATGGGCTACACCTTC.

This clone appeared once. The chain couples TRBV3-1 (or the pseudogene TRBV3-2) to TRBJ2-7; 10 bases are a match to TRBD1. CDR3 length equals 15 residues. In germline, CDR1 is LGHDT, CDR2 YNNKEL (reference sequence). J lost 3 bases, V lost 5 bases, and 7 bases had no gene match. The CDR3 nucleotides read TGTGCCAGCAGCTTAGCCGGGACAGGGGTCTACGAGCAGTACTTC. This translates into CASSLAGTGVYEQYF.

This clone was found once. V and J are TRBV6-1 and TRBJ1-2; no definite D call. V was trimmed by 2 bases and J by 3 bases, leaving 13 bases between them. This CDR3 spans 15 amino acids. CDR1 is MNHNS, CDR2 SASEGT, per germline. As DNA, the CDR3 is TGTGCCAGCAGTGAAAGCGGCAGGTCCCACTATGGCTACACCTTC. It codes for CASSESGRSHYGYTF.

The chain combines TRBV19 with TRBJ2-1, with TRBD2 as a possible D gene (7 bases). Trimming cost V 1 base and J 7 bases, with 11 bases left between them. Germline CDR1 LNHDA, CDR2 SQIVND (reference sequence). The length of the CDR3 is 14 residues. This CDR3 reads CASSIGAGANEQFF. In DNA form, the CDR3 reads TGTGCCAGTAGTATAGGGGCGGGGGCTAATGAGCAGTTCTTC. Based on the CDR3 plus reference TRBV19 and TRBJ2-1, the full variable domain is DGGITQSPKYLFRKEGQNVTLSCEQNLNHDAMYWYRQDPGQGLRLIYYSQIVNDFQKGDIAEGYSVSREKKESFPLTVTSAQKNPTAFYLCASSIGAGANEQFFGPGTRLTVL.

The V gene is TRBV7-9, the J gene TRBJ2-3; 7 positions agree with TRBD2. V trimming: 5 bases; J trimming: 5 bases; junction bases outside the gene matches: 10. Germline assignment: CDR1 SEHNR and CDR2 FQNEAQ (reference sequence). CDR3 length: 15 residues. The CDR3 loop reads CASSPMAGREDTQYF. For the CDR3, the DNA is TGTGCCAGCAGCCCCATGGCAGGGAGGGAAGATACGCAGTATTTT.

The chain couples TRBV10-1 to TRBJ2-2; D is unresolved. Per germline, CDR1 WNHNN and CDR2 SYGVQD (reference sequence). V lost 0 bases and J lost 2, with 7 bases in between. The CDR3 loop spans 15 amino acids. CDR3 sequence: CASSESAENTGELFF. The CDR3 coding sequence is TGCGCCAGCAGTGAGTCTGCAGAAAACACCGGGGAGCTGTTTTTT.

This clone came up a few times. The V gene is TRBV5-6, the J gene TRBJ1-1; a weak D match, TRBD1 (6 bases). CDR3 length equals 16 residues. Germline V lookup: CDR1 SGHDT, CDR2 YYEEEE. V lost 2 bases to trimming and J lost 5 bases, with 19 bases between them. In DNA form, the CDR3 reads TGTGCCAGCAGCTTAATGGTAGGGGGTCGAGTAACTGAAGCTTTCTTT. Its protein product is CASSLMVGGRVTEAFF.

CDR3 loop: CASSREQGASTGELFF. In DNA, the CDR3 is TGTGCCAGCAGCCGAGAACAGGGGGCGAGCACCGGGGAGCTGTTTTTT. The V and J genes are TRBV14 and TRBJ2-2; TRBD1 matches 9 bases. J lost 4 bases, V lost 4 bases, and 7 bases had no gene match. This CDR3 spans 16 amino acids. In germline, CDR1 is SGHDN, CDR2 FVKESK.

This clone appeared once. V is TRBV19 and J is TRBJ1-3, with TRBD1 matching over 9 bases. Germline CDR1 and CDR2: LNHDA and SQIVND (reference sequence). This CDR3 region has 18 residues. J lost 0 bases, V lost 8 bases, and 14 bases had no gene match. Written as DNA, the CDR3 is TGTGCCAGTGGTAGAGGGACAGGGAATCGTCTCTCTGGAAACACCATATATTTT. This sequence encodes CASGRGTGNRLSGNTIYF.

The chain couples TRBV29-1 to TRBJ2-1; D ambiguous. Looked up from germline, CDR1 is SQVTM and CDR2 is ANQGSEA. Trimming took off 5 bases at V and 6 bases at J, with 17 bases between the two ends. The CDR3 length is 14 residues. The CDR3 sequence is CSVHPHALINEQFF. CDR3 nucleotides: TGCAGCGTTCATCCCCACGCGCTCATCAATGAGCAGTTCTTC.

This clone has a handful of counts. CDR3 sequence (DNA): TGTGCCAGCTTACGTCTAGGATCGGCCGGGGAGCTGTTTTTT. The encoded protein is CASLRLGSAGELFF. The chain joins TRBV5-5 to TRBJ2-2; D is undetermined. CDR1 is SGHKS, CDR2 YYEKEE, per germline (reference sequence). The CDR3 totals 14 residues. Trimming took off 7 bases at V and 6 bases at J, with 16 bases between the two ends.

This clone has a handful of counts. The chain has TRBV6-5 and TRBJ2-2; 10 positions agree with TRBD1. The germline V gene encodes CDR1 MNHEY and CDR2 SVGAGI. The CDR3 totals 16 residues. V shed 2 bases, J shed 5 bases, and the junction held 5 bases outside the gene matches. The CDR3 here is CASSYDGQGGTGELFF. CDR3 nucleotides: TGTGCCAGCAGTTACGATGGACAGGGGGGAACCGGGGAGCTGTTTTTT.